This T cell receptor (beta chain) comes out of a study of cytomegalovirus exposure and HLA in healthy donors. Study background: Most genotyped donors, 65% to 85% of about 360, had Caucasian-associated genetic ancestry.

V gave up 5 bases and J gave up 4 bases, with 12 bases separating them. Germline CDR1 and CDR2: SGHVS and FNYEAQ. CDR3 length: 14 amino acids. The primer mix had 60 Vbeta and 13 Jbeta primers. Only in-frame clones appear in the TCRdb table, and some are missing; sequencing was by immunoSEQ multiplex PCR. Of 200,000 or so clones detected, approximately 70% appear once; the ten largest clones hold around 3%. This clone was seen a single time. Its matching antigen is unknown. The study's findings and limits: Diagnosis of cytomegalovirus status made by the classifier reportedly showed high specificity and sensitivity. Through in vitro validation, three CMV-associated chains were shown to be specific for CMV antigens. It emerged from a later analysis that several of the most significant clusters appeared to be linked to common viral pathogens.

What was sequenced was PBMCs. The clonotype comes from a middle-aged man in good health and CMV-seropositive. The rearrangement joins TRBV7-6 to TRBJ1-3; the D gene is possibly TRBD1 (6 bases). For the CDR3, the DNA is TGTGCCAGCAGCGTGGGACACGCAGGAAACACCATATATTTT. Protein: CASSVGHAGNTIYF.